This T cell receptor (beta chain) appears in the sequencing data of a study of blood T cells in healthy people across ages. Regarding the study as a whole: Naive and antigen-experienced cells were not separated, limiting conclusive comparison. Per million T cells, TCR beta diversity dropped about linearly as age rose.

This clonotype has only a few counts. The antigen is undetermined. Extractions gave at least 5 micrograms of total RNA per sample. Primed by a sample-barcoded 5' primer and a J-beta primer mix, a second PCR proceeded for roughly 6 to 12 cycles. TCRdb ran MiXCR on the 5' RACE reads and lists one entry per CDR3 protein. The table lists over 1.5 million distinct CDR3 sequences, about 49% of them singletons. V was pared by 3 bases and J by 5 bases, with 10 bases between. The CDR3 totals 13 residues. Germline V gene data show CDR1 as MNHEY and CDR2 as SVGAGI. The origin of this receptor is a woman in her thirties or forties in good health. Material for sequencing was blood. The genes are TRBV6-5 and TRBJ2-5; D gene unclear. CDR3 sequence reads: CASSYDLRETQYF. The CDR3 DNA reads TGTGCCAGCAGTTATGACCTTAGGGAGACCCAGTACTTC.